One sample yielded the 5 T cell receptor beta chains listed below, sequenced in a study of T cells in Graves' hyperthyroidism and ophthalmopathy. Using RNA transcripts as the source, TCR beta CDR3 regions were amplified. In the first-round RT-PCR of the TCR CDR3, the HTBI primer set was used. TCRdb ran MiXCR on the multiplex PCR reads and lists one entry per CDR3 protein. This sample carries about 660,000 distinct CDR3 sequences, about 45% of them seen once, and the ten largest clones take about 7.7%. The sample taken for sequencing was peripheral blood or thyroid tissue (not recorded which). These receptors originate from an adult man with Graves' disease, either hyperthyroidism or ophthalmopathy (not recorded which).

The rearrangement uses TRBV5-1 and TRBJ2-5, with 11 bases identical to TRBD2. Germline V gene lookup returns CDR1 SGHRS and CDR2 YFSETQ. The CDR3 runs to 16 residues. After removal of 6 bases from V and 4 bases from J, the junction contained 11 bases not matched to a gene. CDR3 loop: CASTTSGSTSGETQYF. CDR3 coding DNA: TGCGCCAGCACCACTAGCGGGAGTACGTCGGGAGAGACCCAGTACTTC.

This clonotype was seen a few times. The rearrangement joins TRBV2 to TRBJ1-3, with 8 positions matching TRBD1. V lost 6 bases to trimming and J lost 8 bases; unmatched junction nucleotides: 9. Germline assignment: CDR1 SNHLY and CDR2 FYNNEI. CDR3 length: 14 amino acids. CDR3 nucleotide sequence: TGTGCCAGCAGCCGCGGACAGGGCCCGGACACCATATATTTT. Protein product: CASSRGQGPDTIYF.

This rearrangement joins TRBV14 to TRBJ2-7; 9 positions match TRBD1. CDR1 is SGHDN and CDR2 is FVKESK in the germline V gene. J was trimmed by 3 bases and V by 8 bases; bases with no gene match: 11. This CDR3 has 15 residues. The CDR3 DNA reads as TGTGCCAGCTCACCACGGACAGGGGCGGACTACGAGCAGTACTTC. Protein product: CASSPRTGADYEQYF.

This clonotype was counted at least ten times. The CDR3 loop is CATRASSYNSPLHF. The CDR3 DNA reads TGTGCCACCAGGGCGAGCTCCTATAATTCACCCCTCCACTTT. J is TRBJ1-6 and V is TRBV24-1; D gene unclear. Germline V gene data show CDR1 as KGHDR and CDR2 as SFDVKD. The CDR3 has 14 residues. Trimming stripped 7 bases from V and 0 bases from J, with 6 bases between.

The V call is TRBV2, the J call TRBJ1-4; no clear D. Germline values: CDR1 SNHLY, CDR2 FYNNEI. This CDR3 contains 14 residues. Trimming took off 2 bases at V and 7 bases at J, with 11 bases between the two ends. The CDR3 sequence: CASSETVGSEKLFF. Here the CDR3 DNA reads TGTGCCAGCAGTGAAACCGTCGGCTCTGAAAAACTGTTTTTT.